These T cell receptor beta chains were read from a single sample in a study of blood T cells in healthy people across ages. One entry per CDR3 protein results from TCRdb running MiXCR on the 5' RACE reads. The sample consists of about 760,000 distinct CDR3 sequences, more than 50% of them appearing once. The sequenced sample consisted of blood. Receptors originate from a man in his forties or fifties in good health. Both conserved end residues are part of each CDR3. The D gene is left open where the match is weak. Clone size is stated in some rows and not others, as once, few, many or a class when expanded.

j_call: TRBJ1-2
v_call: TRBV3-1
clone_size: -
d_call: TRBD1
cdr3_nt: TGTGCCAGCAGCCAGACTCAGGGGGCGAATGGCTACACCTTC
cdr3_aa: CASSQTQGANGYTF

j_call: TRBJ2-5
v_call: TRBV7-6
clone_size: few
d_call: -
cdr3_nt: TGTGCCAGCAGCCCTGGAGCGGCGGAGACCCAGTACTTC
cdr3_aa: CASSPGAAETQYF

j_call: TRBJ2-6
v_call: TRBV29-1
clone_size: -
d_call: -
cdr3_nt: TGCAGCGTCATCAATGCCACGGCTGGGGCCAACGTCCTGACTTTC
cdr3_aa: CSVINATAGANVLTF

j_call: TRBJ1-5
v_call: TRBV5-1
clone_size: -
d_call: TRBD1
cdr3_nt: TGCGCCAGCAGCTTGGAAGGACAGGGGACCCAGCCCCAGCATTTT
cdr3_aa: CASSLEGQGTQPQHF

j_call: TRBJ2-1
v_call: TRBV18
clone_size: -
d_call: -
cdr3_nt: TGTGCCAGCTCACAAAGACTGGGGAATGAGCAGTTCTTC
cdr3_aa: CASSQRLGNEQFF

j_call: TRBJ1-2
v_call: TRBV7-9
clone_size: -
d_call: -
cdr3_nt: TGTGCCAGCAGCCAAATGGGGGGTTCAGGCTATGGCTACACCTTC
cdr3_aa: CASSQMGGSGYGYTF

j_call: TRBJ2-3
v_call: TRBV28
clone_size: -
d_call: TRBD1
cdr3_nt: TGTGCCAGCAGTCTACAGGGGGCGTGGGATACGCAGTATTTT
cdr3_aa: CASSLQGAWDTQYF

j_call: TRBJ1-2
v_call: TRBV29-1
clone_size: -
d_call: -
cdr3_nt: TGCAGCGTCTGGGGAACAGAAGCTAACTATGGCTACACCTTC
cdr3_aa: CSVWGTEANYGYTF

j_call: TRBJ2-1
v_call: TRBV29-1
clone_size: -
d_call: -
cdr3_nt: TGCAGCGCTGGACATGGGGACAATGAGCAGTTCTTC
cdr3_aa: CSAGHGDNEQFF

j_call: TRBJ2-1
v_call: TRBV6-1
clone_size: -
d_call: TRBD2
cdr3_nt: TGTGCCAGCAGTGAACTGGGACTAGCGGGGGTCAATGAGCAGTTCTTC
cdr3_aa: CASSELGLAGVNEQFF

j_call: TRBJ2-1
v_call: TRBV29-1
clone_size: few
d_call: TRBD1
cdr3_nt: TGCAGCGTCACTTCCCCGGGACAGGGGACCTACAATGAGCAGTTCTTC
cdr3_aa: CSVTSPGQGTYNEQFF

j_call: TRBJ1-1
v_call: TRBV5-1
clone_size: -
d_call: -
cdr3_nt: TGCGCCAGCAGCTTGGGACGTCGATTTGGAAATGAAGCTTTCTTT
cdr3_aa: CASSLGRRFGNEAFF

j_call: TRBJ2-7
v_call: TRBV7-2
clone_size: few
d_call: -
cdr3_nt: TGTGCCAGCAGCTTAGTAGGCATTTACGAGCAGTACTTC
cdr3_aa: CASSLVGIYEQYF

j_call: TRBJ2-3
v_call: TRBV28
clone_size: few
d_call: TRBD1
cdr3_nt: TGTGCCAGCAGTGTTACAGGGGGCACAGATACGCAGTATTTT
cdr3_aa: CASSVTGGTDTQYF

j_call: TRBJ2-7
v_call: TRBV25-1
clone_size: -
d_call: TRBD1
cdr3_nt: TGTGCCAGCAGTGAATTCCGTGGGACAGGGGGCCTGGAGCAGTACTTC
cdr3_aa: CASSEFRGTGGLEQYF

j_call: TRBJ2-7
v_call: TRBV29-1
clone_size: -
d_call: TRBD1
cdr3_nt: TGCAGCGTTGATGGGGACAGCGCCTACGAGCAGTACTTC
cdr3_aa: CSVDGDSAYEQYF

j_call: TRBJ2-1
v_call: TRBV7-7
clone_size: -
d_call: TRBD1
cdr3_nt: TGTGCTAGCAGCCCCGGGACAGGGAGTTATTATGAGCAGTTCTTC
cdr3_aa: CASSPGTGSYYEQFF

j_call: TRBJ2-5
v_call: TRBV27
clone_size: -
d_call: TRBD2
cdr3_nt: TGTGCCAGCAACTCGGCGGGAGGGCCTAGTGAGACCCAGTACTTC
cdr3_aa: CASNSAGGPSETQYF

j_call: TRBJ2-4
v_call: TRBV6-2/TRBV6-3
clone_size: -
d_call: -
cdr3_nt: TGTGCCAGCAGCTCTGCAATAGGGATTCAGTACTTC
cdr3_aa: CASSSAIGIQYF

j_call: TRBJ1-6
v_call: TRBV6-1
clone_size: -
d_call: -
cdr3_nt: TGTGCCAGCATCGGACCCGGCGGTAATTCACCCCTCCACTTT
cdr3_aa: CASIGPGGNSPLHF

j_call: TRBJ2-7
v_call: TRBV3-1
clone_size: -
d_call: -
cdr3_nt: TGTGCCAGCAGCCAAGAGACAAGGGGCGAGCAGTACTTC
cdr3_aa: CASSQETRGEQYF

j_call: TRBJ2-7
v_call: TRBV5-1
clone_size: few
d_call: -
cdr3_nt: TGCGCCAGCAGCTTGGCGACAACCGGGCTTTTTTACGAGCAGTACTTC
cdr3_aa: CASSLATTGLFYEQYF

j_call: TRBJ1-4
v_call: TRBV6-2/TRBV6-3
clone_size: once
d_call: -
cdr3_nt: TGTGCCAGCAGTTACGGGGGCGCCGGTGAAAAACTGTTTTTT
cdr3_aa: CASSYGGAGEKLFF

j_call: TRBJ2-5
v_call: TRBV11-2
clone_size: -
d_call: -
cdr3_nt: TGTGCCAGCAGCTTAGATCTACCGGGAGCGGGGACCCAGTACTTC
cdr3_aa: CASSLDLPGAGTQYF

j_call: TRBJ2-7
v_call: TRBV5-1
clone_size: -
d_call: TRBD2
cdr3_nt: TGCGCCAGCAGCCACGCGATCCGAAGGGGGACTAGCGGGGGGGCCTACAATGAGCAGTACTTC
cdr3_aa: CASSHAIRRGTSGGAYNEQYF

j_call: TRBJ2-1
v_call: TRBV5-1
clone_size: -
d_call: TRBD2
cdr3_nt: TGCGCCAGCAGCCTGACCGGGACTAGCGGGAGGGCTACAACCTGGAATGAGCAGTTCTTC
cdr3_aa: CASSLTGTSGRATTWNEQFF

j_call: TRBJ2-5
v_call: TRBV6-1
clone_size: -
d_call: TRBD2
cdr3_nt: TGTGCCAGCAGTGAACCCTCTAGCGGGCAAGAGACCCAGTACTTC
cdr3_aa: CASSEPSSGQETQYF

j_call: TRBJ2-5
v_call: TRBV29-1
clone_size: few
d_call: -
cdr3_nt: TGCAGCGTCGCTCAGGGGACCGTCTCTGGAGAGCAGTACTTC
cdr3_aa: CSVAQGTVSGEQYF

j_call: TRBJ1-2
v_call: TRBV20-1
clone_size: -
d_call: TRBD1
cdr3_nt: TGCAGTGCTCAGGACAGGGTGGATGGCTACACCTTC
cdr3_aa: CSAQDRVDGYTF

j_call: TRBJ1-1
v_call: TRBV20-1
clone_size: -
d_call: TRBD1
cdr3_nt: TGCAGTGCTGGAAGCGACAGGGAAGGAACTGAAGCTTTCTTT
cdr3_aa: CSAGSDREGTEAFF

j_call: TRBJ2-7
v_call: TRBV4-2
clone_size: few
d_call: -
cdr3_nt: TGTGCCAGCAGCCCTCGAGCGGTAGCGGAGGGCTACGAGCAGTACTTC
cdr3_aa: CASSPRAVAEGYEQYF

j_call: TRBJ2-5
v_call: TRBV28
clone_size: few
d_call: TRBD1
cdr3_nt: TGTGCCAGCAGTTTTTCCCTCGACAGGGGAGGAGGTGAGACCCAGTACTTC
cdr3_aa: CASSFSLDRGGGETQYF

j_call: TRBJ2-7
v_call: TRBV7-9
clone_size: once
d_call: -
cdr3_nt: TGTGCCAGCAGCTCCGGGCGGAGCGGCTACGAGCAGTACTTC
cdr3_aa: CASSSGRSGYEQYF

j_call: TRBJ2-7
v_call: TRBV7-2
clone_size: -
d_call: TRBD1
cdr3_nt: TGTGCCAGCAGCTTAGACAGGGGGCGGAACGAGCAGTACTTC
cdr3_aa: CASSLDRGRNEQYF

j_call: TRBJ1-2
v_call: TRBV6-1
clone_size: -
d_call: TRBD1
cdr3_nt: TGTGCCAGCACGGTAACAGGGGGCTATGGCTACACCTTC
cdr3_aa: CASTVTGGYGYTF

j_call: TRBJ2-3
v_call: TRBV6-6
clone_size: -
d_call: -
cdr3_nt: TGTGTCAGCAGTTACTCTAGGGGGACAGATACGCAGTATTTT
cdr3_aa: CVSSYSRGTDTQYF

j_call: TRBJ2-1
v_call: TRBV28
clone_size: -
d_call: TRBD2
cdr3_nt: TGTGCCAGCAGTTTGATAGGGACTAGCGGAGGCAATGAGCAGTTCTTC
cdr3_aa: CASSLIGTSGGNEQFF